The clone carrying this TCR beta chain was found many times. What it binds is not known. The V and J ends lost 1 base and 0 bases respectively, with 16 bases between them. CDR3 size: 18 residues. Germline V gene lookup returns CDR1 DFQATT and CDR2 SNEGSKA (reference sequence). The sample is drawn from a study of identical twins. Template switching added a universal primer site; cDNA carried unique molecular identifiers. TCRdb re-called the 5' RACE reads with MiXCR, one entry per CDR3 protein. There are around 670,000 distinct CDR3 sequences in the sample; around 6% occur only once, and about 1.8% lies in the top ten. The study's findings and limits: Shared out-of-frame alpha sequences (those common to twins) showed excess low generation probability.

This receptor was obtained from a man in his late teens or twenties in good health. The sample consisted of naive T cells sorted from blood. J is TRBJ1-6 and V is TRBV20-1; D may be TRBD1 (5 bases). Here the CDR3 DNA reads TGCAGTGCTAGAGCGGGGGGGACGGCGAGCTCCTATAATTCACCCCTCCACTTT. It translates to CSARAGGTASSYNSPLHF.